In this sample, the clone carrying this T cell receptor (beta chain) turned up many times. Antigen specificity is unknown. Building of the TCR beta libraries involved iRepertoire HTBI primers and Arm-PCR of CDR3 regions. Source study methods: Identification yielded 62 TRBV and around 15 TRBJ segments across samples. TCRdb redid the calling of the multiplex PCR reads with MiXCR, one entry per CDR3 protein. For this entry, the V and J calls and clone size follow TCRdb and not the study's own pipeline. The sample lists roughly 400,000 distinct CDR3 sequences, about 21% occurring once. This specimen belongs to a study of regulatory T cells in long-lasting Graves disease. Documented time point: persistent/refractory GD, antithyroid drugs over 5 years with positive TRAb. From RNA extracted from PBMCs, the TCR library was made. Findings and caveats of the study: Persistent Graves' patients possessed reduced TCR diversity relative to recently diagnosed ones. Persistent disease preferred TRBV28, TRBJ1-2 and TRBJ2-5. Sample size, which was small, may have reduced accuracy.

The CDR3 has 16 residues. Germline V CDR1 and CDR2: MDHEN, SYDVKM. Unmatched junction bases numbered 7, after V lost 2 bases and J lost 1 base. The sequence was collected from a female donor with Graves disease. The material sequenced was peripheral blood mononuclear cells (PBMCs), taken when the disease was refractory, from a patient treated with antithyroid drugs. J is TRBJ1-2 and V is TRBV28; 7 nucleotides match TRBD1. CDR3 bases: TGTGCCAGCAGTTTAAGCGGGACAGAAGTTAACTATGGCTACACCTTC. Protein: CASSLSGTEVNYGYTF.